This TCR beta chain was captured by sequencing in a study of cytomegalovirus exposure and HLA in healthy donors. Study details: Of the donors genotyped, approximately 400 in all, 75% to 85% fell in the Caucasian-associated ancestry cluster.

The PCR used 60 Vbeta and 13 Jbeta primers. Sequencing was performed with immunoSEQ multiplex PCR; in TCRdb, only in-frame clones are kept and a portion is missing. The sample holds roughly 190,000 clones; approximately 75% are singletons and the top ten take about 4.6%. As regards this clone: Its antigen is undetermined.

Study-level points and caveats: A few CMV-associated chains proved CMV antigen-specific in vitro.

The clonotype comes from a young man in good health and CMV-seropositive. Sequencing was done on a sample of PBMCs.

The CDR3 here is CATSRDRSGGYEQYF. CDR3 DNA sequence: TGTGCCACCAGCAGAGACCGATCAGGGGGCTACGAGCAGTACTTC. The chain recombines TRBV15 with TRBJ2-7, with TRBD1 matching over 7 bases. Germline trimming cut 0 bases from V and 3 bases from J; bases unmatched to any gene: 5. The CDR3 has 15 amino acids. Germline assignment: CDR1 LNHNV and CDR2 YYDKDF (reference sequence).